A selection of T cell receptor beta chains follows, all from one sample in a study of T cells after somatic rescue of genetic block. The data were produced by immunoSEQ multiplex PCR, yet TCRdb's version contains in-frame clones alone and is incomplete. The sample has about 14,000 clones, 65% to 75% seen once. The sequencing sample was made of peripheral blood mononuclear cells (PBMCs). These TCRs come from a young man. CDR3s include the opening cysteine and the closing phenylalanine or tryptophan. Each record gives: J gene, clone size, D gene, V gene, CDR3 DNA, CDR3 protein. D genes are given only for firm matches. Only part of the rows carry a size: once, few, many, or a class if the clone is expanded.

TRBJ2-1	-	TRBD2	TRBV6-4	TGTGCCAGCAGTGACGGAGCCGGGACTAGCGGCTACAATGAGCAGTTCTTC	CASSDGAGTSGYNEQFF
TRBJ2-7	few	-	TRBV19	TGTGCCAGTAGTATAGGAGGGCTCACATCCTACGAGCAGTACTTC	CASSIGGLTSYEQYF
TRBJ2-7	-	-	TRBV19	TGTGCCAGTAGTAGGGGACCGGCCTACGAGCAGTACTTC	CASSRGPAYEQYF
TRBJ1-4	-	-	TRBV9	TGTGCCAGCAGCAAACAGGAAGTCGGCGAAAAACTGTTTTTT	CASSKQEVGEKLFF
TRBJ1-3	-	TRBD1	TRBV19	TGTGCCAGTAGGGGACAGTACTCTGGAAACACCATATATTTT	CASRGQYSGNTIYF
TRBJ2-1	-	TRBD1	TRBV19	TGTGCCAGTAGTGGAGGGACAGGGCCCTACAATGAGCAGTTCTTC	CASSGGTGPYNEQFF
TRBJ2-3	-	TRBD1	TRBV5-6	TGTGCCAGCAGACGGGGACAGGGTCGCGCAGATACGCAGTATTTT	CASRRGQGRADTQYF
TRBJ2-7	few	-	TRBV9	TGTGCCAGCAGCCTCTCGGGGGGCATAGGGTACTACGAGCAGTACTTC	CASSLSGGIGYYEQYF
TRBJ1-3	-	-	TRBV30	TGTGCCTGGCTTCCTGGGCCGCATGCTTCTGGAAACACCATATATTTT	CAWLPGPHASGNTIYF
TRBJ1-2	-	-	TRBV7-3	TGTGCCAGCAGCCAAGGCAGGGGCTATGGCTACACCTTC	CASSQGRGYGYTF
TRBJ1-2	-	TRBD1	TRBV7-8	TGTGCCAGCAGCTTTTTTTTTCGACAGGGGGAAGGAGGTGGCTACACCTTC	CASSFFFRQGEGGGYTF
TRBJ2-1	-	-	TRBV7-2	TGTGCCAGCAGCTTGCGGGAGCAGTTCTTC	CASSLREQFF
TRBJ2-6	-	-	TRBV11-2	TGTGCCAGCAGCTTAGTATGGGGGTATGGGGCCAACGTCCTGACTTTC	CASSLVWGYGANVLTF
TRBJ2-7	-	TRBD1	TRBV19	TGTGCCAGTAGTGCCCGGACAGGCTACTCCTACGAGCAGTACTTC	CASSARTGYSYEQYF
TRBJ2-3	-	-	TRBV5-5	TGTGCCAGCAGCTTGGCAGGGGGCACAGATACGCAGTATTTT	CASSLAGGTDTQYF
TRBJ2-7	-	-	TRBV11-2	TGTGCCAGCAGCTTCGTCGGCGAGCAGTACTTC	CASSFVGEQYF
TRBJ2-5	-	-	TRBV7-8	TGTGCCAGCAGCTTAGTTGAGACCCAGTACTTC	CASSLVETQYF
TRBJ1-6	-	-	TRBV7-9	TGTGCCAGCAGCCCCGGGGCGCCTTTAGGGTCCCCCCTCCACTTT	CASSPGAPLGSPLHF
TRBJ1-1	-	TRBD1	TRBV18	TGTGCCAGCTCACCGGTGGGACAGGGTCTCACTGAAGCTTTCTTT	CASSPVGQGLTEAFF
TRBJ1-5	-	-	TRBV7-9	TGTGCCAGCAGCTTAGTGGGTGCCAATCAGCCCCAGCATTTT	CASSLVGANQPQHF
TRBJ2-3	-	TRBD2	TRBV18	TGTGCCAGCTCACCACTGGGACTACTAGCGGCAGGCACAGATACGCAGTATTTT	CASSPLGLLAAGTDTQYF
TRBJ1-2	-	-	TRBV30	TGTGCCGCGTTGGAGACTAACTATGGCTACACCTTC	CAALETNYGYTF
TRBJ2-7	once	-	TRBV5-5	TGTGCCAGCAGTCCAGGACAGTCCTACGAGCAGTACTTC	CASSPGQSYEQYF
TRBJ1-4	-	-	TRBV7-9	TGTGCCAGCAGTTGGCAGCCGGGTGAAAAACTGTTTTTT	CASSWQPGEKLFF
TRBJ1-4	few	-	TRBV5-4	TGTGCCAGCAGCTTGTGGGAGGCGAATGAAAAACTGTTTTTT	CASSLWEANEKLFF
TRBJ1-6	-	-	TRBV6-6	TGTGCCAGCAGCCCACAGGGTAATTCACCCCTCCACTTT	CASSPQGNSPLHF
TRBJ1-1	few	TRBD1	TRBV5-1	TGCGCCAGCAGCGTGGGACAGGGTTTGAACACTGAAGCTTTCTTT	CASSVGQGLNTEAFF
TRBJ1-2	-	TRBD1	TRBV28	TGTGCCAGCAGTTCCACATCGACAGGGTACTATGGCTACACCTTC	CASSSTSTGYYGYTF
TRBJ2-7	medium-sized	-	TRBV7-6	TGTGCCAGCAGCTCAGACCCCGGGACTCTTTACGAGCAGTACTTC	CASSSDPGTLYEQYF
TRBJ2-6	once	TRBD2	TRBV27	TGTGCCAGCAGTTACCTCGCGGGGGGCTCCTCTGGGGCCAACGTCCTGACTTTC	CASSYLAGGSSGANVLTF
TRBJ2-7	few	TRBD2	TRBV7-9	TGTGCCAGCAGCTTAGAAGCGGGAGCGTGGTACGAGCAGTACTTC	CASSLEAGAWYEQYF
TRBJ1-2	-	TRBD1	TRBV5-6	TGTGCCAGCAGCTCCTGGACAGGGGATGGCTACACCTTC	CASSSWTGDGYTF
TRBJ2-7	-	TRBD1	TRBV7-8	TGTGCCAGCAGCCGATGGGTTTCCGGGACAGAGGCATACGAGCAGTACTTC	CASSRWVSGTEAYEQYF
TRBJ1-2	-	-	TRBV18	TGTGCCAGCTCACCCTCCGGGGGCGGCTACACCTTC	CASSPSGGGYTF
TRBJ2-7	-	TRBD1	TRBV7-9	TGTGCCAGCAGCTTAGGACAGGGGATCTACGAGCAGTACTTC	CASSLGQGIYEQYF
TRBJ1-4	-	-	TRBV7-9	TGTGCCAGCAGCGCAGGACGCGCAACTAATGAAAAACTGTTTTTT	CASSAGRATNEKLFF
TRBJ2-6	-	-	TRBV10-3	TGTGCCATCAGTGAGTCAGGTACTGGGGCCAACGTCCTGACTTTC	CAISESGTGANVLTF